This T cell receptor beta chain comes out of a study of cytomegalovirus exposure and HLA in healthy donors. Across the whole study: The roughly 670 first-cohort repertoires shared a platform with the roughly 110 validation repertoires, as reported in a later analysis. Regarding the study as a whole: The classifier reportedly diagnosed cytomegalovirus status with high sensitivity and specificity. First-cohort TCR clusters tended to co-occur in the 90 to 150 validation repertoires, a later analysis found. The study recorded 150 to 200 TCR beta chains that were cytomegalovirus-associated.

This clone was found a few times. The target antigen is unknown. In germline, CDR1 is MNHEY, CDR2 SVGAGI. The CDR3 totals 15 residues. The V gene end was trimmed by 6 bases and the J gene end by 3 bases; junction bases not matched to a gene: 6. Measured with immunoSEQ multiplex PCR; TCRdb has only the in-frame clones, and not every one. The table has tens of thousands of clones, 90% seen once. This receptor was obtained from a man between 18 and 35 years old in good health and CMV-seronegative. This chain connects TRBV6-5 to TRBJ2-2, with 8 bases lining up with TRBD1. The sequenced sample consisted of PBMCs. The CDR3 bases are TGTGCCAGCAGGGACCAGGGGGCGGACACCGGGGAGCTGTTTTTT. It is translated as CASRDQGADTGELFF.